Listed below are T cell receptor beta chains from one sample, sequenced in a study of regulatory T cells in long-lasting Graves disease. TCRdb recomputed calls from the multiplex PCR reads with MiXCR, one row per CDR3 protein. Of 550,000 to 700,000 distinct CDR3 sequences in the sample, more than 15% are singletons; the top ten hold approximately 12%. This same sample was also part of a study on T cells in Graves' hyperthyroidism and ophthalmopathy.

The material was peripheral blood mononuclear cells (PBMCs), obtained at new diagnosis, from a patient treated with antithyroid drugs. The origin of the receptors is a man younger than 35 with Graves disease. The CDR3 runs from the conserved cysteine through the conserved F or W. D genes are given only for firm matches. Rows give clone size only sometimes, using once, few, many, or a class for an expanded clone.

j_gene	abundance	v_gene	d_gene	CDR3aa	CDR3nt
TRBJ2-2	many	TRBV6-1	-	CASSPLSNTGELFF	TGTGCCAGCAGTCCCCTTAGCAACACCGGGGAGCTGTTTTTT
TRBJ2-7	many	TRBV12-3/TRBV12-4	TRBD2	CASSERESLHEQYF	TGTGCCAGCAGCGAGCGGGAGAGTCTTCACGAGCAGTACTTC
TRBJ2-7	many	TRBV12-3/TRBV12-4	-	CASSQTTGYEQYF	TGTGCCAGCAGCCAAACGACAGGCTACGAGCAGTACTTC
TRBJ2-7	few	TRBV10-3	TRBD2	CAISDGLADEQYF	TGTGCCATCAGTGACGGACTAGCCGACGAGCAGTACTTC
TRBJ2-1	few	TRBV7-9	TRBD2	CATRLAGFLGPNEQFF	TGTGCCACCAGACTAGCGGGATTTTTGGGTCCGAATGAGCAGTTCTTC
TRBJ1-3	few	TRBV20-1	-	CSARPPDRRPPFYSGNTIYF	TGCAGTGCTAGACCCCCCGACAGGCGGCCTCCCTTTTACTCTGGAAACACCATATATTTT
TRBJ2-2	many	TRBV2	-	CATEDHQGLTGELFF	TGTGCCACAGAAGACCATCAAGGACTCACCGGGGAGCTGTTTTTT
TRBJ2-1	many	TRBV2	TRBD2	CASSERGGGRSFREQFF	TGTGCCAGCAGTGAAAGGGGAGGCGGGAGGTCCTTCCGTGAGCAGTTCTTC
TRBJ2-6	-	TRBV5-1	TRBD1	CASSLTQGATSGANVLTF	TGCGCCAGCAGCTTGACACAGGGGGCTACCTCTGGGGCCAACGTCCTGACTTTC
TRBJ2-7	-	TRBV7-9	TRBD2	CASSPSGTSGRARLTLSYEQYF	TGTGCCAGCAGCCCCTCCGGGACTAGCGGGAGGGCCAGGTTAACACTCTCCTACGAGCAGTACTTC
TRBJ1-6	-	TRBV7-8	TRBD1	CASSSRDRVDYNSPLHF	TGTGCCAGCAGCTCCCGGGACAGGGTGGATTATAATTCACCCCTCCACTTT
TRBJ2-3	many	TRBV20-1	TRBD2	CSARTSGTDTQYF	TGCAGTGCCAGAACTAGCGGCACAGATACGCAGTATTTT
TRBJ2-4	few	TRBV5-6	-	CASSSEGVIQYF	TGTGCCAGCAGCTCCGAGGGGGTCATTCAGTACTTC
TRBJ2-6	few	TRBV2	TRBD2	CASSPGVTGRASGANVLTF	TGTGCCAGCAGTCCCGGGGTAACCGGGAGGGCCTCTGGGGCCAACGTCCTGACTTTC
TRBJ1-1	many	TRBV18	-	CASSADTMGAAGAFF	TGTGCCAGCTCCGCGGACACCATGGGTGCGGCTGGAGCTTTCTTT
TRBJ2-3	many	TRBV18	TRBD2	CASSPIAGGPGDTQYF	TGTGCCAGCTCACCAATCGCGGGAGGGCCGGGAGATACGCAGTATTTT
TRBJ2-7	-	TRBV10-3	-	CATAYEQYF	TGTGCCACCGCCTACGAGCAGTACTTC
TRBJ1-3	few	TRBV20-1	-	CSARDPKGPGNTIYF	TGCAGTGCTAGAGATCCTAAGGGGCCTGGAAACACCATATATTTT
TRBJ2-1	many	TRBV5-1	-	CASSLPTSNNEQFF	TGCGCCAGCAGCTTGCCTACTAGCAACAATGAGCAGTTCTTC
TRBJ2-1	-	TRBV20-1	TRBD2	CSAPGSSGAVF	TGCAGTGCCCCCGGTAGTAGCGGGGCCGTCTTC
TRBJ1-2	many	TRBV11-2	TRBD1	CASSSPAGQGEYGYTF	TGTGCCAGCAGCTCCCCAGCGGGACAGGGGGAATATGGCTACACCTTC
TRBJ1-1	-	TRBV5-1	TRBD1	CASSSGQGFLNTEAFF	TGCGCCAGCAGCTCGGGACAGGGGTTTCTGAACACTGAAGCTTTCTTT
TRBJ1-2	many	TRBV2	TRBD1	CASSAGTALGYTF	TGTGCCAGCAGTGCCGGGACAGCCCTCGGCTACACCTTC